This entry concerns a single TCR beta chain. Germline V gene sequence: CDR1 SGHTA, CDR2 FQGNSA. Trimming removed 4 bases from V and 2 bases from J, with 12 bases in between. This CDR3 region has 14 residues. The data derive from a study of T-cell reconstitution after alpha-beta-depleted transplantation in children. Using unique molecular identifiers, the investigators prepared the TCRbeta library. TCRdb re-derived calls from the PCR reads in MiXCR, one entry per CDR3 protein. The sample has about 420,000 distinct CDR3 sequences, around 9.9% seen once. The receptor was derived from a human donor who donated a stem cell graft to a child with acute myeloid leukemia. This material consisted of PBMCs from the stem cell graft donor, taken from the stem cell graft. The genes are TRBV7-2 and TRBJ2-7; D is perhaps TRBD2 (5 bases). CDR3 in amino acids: CASSYSRATYEQYF. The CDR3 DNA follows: TGTGCCAGCAGCTACTCGAGGGCTACCTACGAGCAGTACTTC.